The clone carrying this TCR beta chain was counted a few times. Its antigen is still unknown. This CDR3 spans 14 amino acids. V lost 7 bases and J 3 bases, leaving 15 bases between the germline ends. The germline gives CDR1 SNHLY, CDR2 FYNNEI. Expressed TCRB transcripts got sequenced, as all isolated RNA was reverse transcribed. Some clones are missing from TCRdb's copy, which holds only in-frame ones; the method was immunoSEQ multiplex PCR. The sample carries 150,000 to 200,000 clones, approximately 8.1% recorded once. This record comes from a study of beta chain features in type 1 diabetes. Study-level findings and limits: Over-representation of high TCR-expressing cells was a possible consequence of cDNA sequencing. Patients with Type 1 diabetes showed moderately but significantly shorter TCRB CDR3s in all four CD4+ subsets.

The sequence came from a middle-aged woman with type 1 diabetes. The chain carries TRBV2 and TRBJ2-5; tentative D call: TRBD2 (6 bases). The sequencing sample was made of central memory CD4+ T cells from blood. CDR3 region: CASTRSGGKETQYF. The CDR3 DNA is TGTGCCAGCACTAGATCCGGGGGAAAAGAGACCCAGTACTTC.